One sample yielded the 27 T cell receptor beta chains listed below, sequenced in a study of blood T cells in healthy people across ages (dated by TCRdb to the mid-2010s). The library relied on 5' RACE. Sequencing was performed on an Illumina HiSeq 2500. The second PCR ran for about 6 to 12 cycles and used a J-beta primer mix along with a sample-barcoded 5' primer. TCRdb trimmed public reads at Q25 via fastp, called clones via MiXCR and kept in-frame beta chains. Every distinct CDR3 protein forms one entry, paired with its most common genes and DNA. In this sample the table shows 790,000 or so distinct CDR3 sequences, 35% to 50% of which occur a single time. Clones ranked in the top ten supply about a sixth of the sample. Sample: blood. The receptors derive from an elderly man in good health.

Many counts were recorded for this clonotype. V gene TRBV28 combines with J gene TRBJ2-5; the match to TRBD1 covers 7 bases. The CDR3 sequence is 10 residues long. V was clipped by 5 bases and J by 11 bases; unmatched bases: 2. CDR1 and CDR2 (germline): MDHEN, SYDVKM. The CDR3 nucleotides are TGTGCCAGCAGTCGGGACAGACAGTACTTC. Amino acids: CASSRDRQYF.

J is TRBJ2-1 and V is TRBV7-6; D is possibly TRBD2 (5 bases). Trimming took off 2 bases at V and 6 bases at J, with 17 bases between the two ends. CDR1 SGHVS and CDR2 FNYEAQ come from the germline V gene. The CDR3 consists of 16 residues. This CDR3 is CASSLPAGGSRNEQFF. The CDR3 DNA reads as TGTGCCAGCAGCTTACCCGCTGGCGGGTCCCGCAATGAGCAGTTCTTC.

This clonotype appeared a single time. The chain is built from TRBV7-6 and TRBJ1-5, with 9 bases that match TRBD1. Germline V lookup: CDR1 SGHVS, CDR2 FNYEAQ. CDR3 length equals 15 residues. V shed 5 bases and J 3 bases; nucleotides not matched to a gene: 5. This CDR3 is CASSPGTGYNQPQHF. The CDR3 region has the DNA TGTGCCAGCAGCCCAGGGACAGGGTACAATCAGCCCCAGCATTTT.

CDR3 residues: CASSQGVPMTEAFF. The CDR3 DNA is TGTGCCAGCAGCCAAGGGGTTCCCATGACTGAAGCTTTCTTT. The chain uses TRBV3-1 and TRBJ1-1; D is unclear. V lost 1 base, J lost 5 bases, and 11 bases lay in between. CDR3 size: 14 residues. The germline gives CDR1 LGHDT, CDR2 YNNKEL (reference sequence).

The chain recombines TRBV5-4 with TRBJ1-4; no definite D call. Germline V CDR1 and CDR2: SGHNT, YYREEE (reference sequence). The CDR3 length is 13 residues. Trimming cost V 5 bases and J 8 bases, with 13 bases left between them. The DNA for the CDR3 is TGTGCCAGCAGAAGCGGGTTAGGGGAAAAACTGTTTTTT. Encoded protein: CASRSGLGEKLFF.

This clonotype appeared a few times. This chain links TRBV7-2 with TRBJ2-1; no clear D gene. Trimming removed 2 bases from V and 7 bases from J, with 21 bases in between. Germline V lookup: CDR1 SGHTA, CDR2 FQGNSA. The CDR3 is 17 residues long. CDR3 coding DNA: TGTGCCAGCAGCTTATATGGTAGCACTCCTGAGAGGAATGAGCAGTTCTTC. This gives the protein CASSLYGSTPERNEQFF.

The rearrangement joins TRBV6-2 or TRBV6-3 to TRBJ2-7; TRBD1 matches at 8 bases. CDR1 and CDR2 from the germline V gene are MNHEY and SVGEGT. J gave up 5 bases and V 6 bases, and 9 bases lay outside the gene matches. The CDR3 length is 14 residues. The CDR3 nucleotides read TGTGCCAGCAGACCGACAGGGGTAACGAACGAGCAGTACTTC. Translation gives CASRPTGVTNEQYF.

The chain links TRBV15 to TRBJ2-4, with D perhaps matching TRBD1 (5 bases). The J call may be incorrect, as the DNA end agrees better with TRBJ2-7. This CDR3 comprises 13 residues. Germline V gives CDR1 LNHNV, CDR2 YYDKDF (reference sequence). CDR3 sequence: CATSRPRGSEQYF. DNA for the CDR3: TGTGCCACCAGCAGACCAAGGGGAAGCGAGCAGTACTTC.

The rearrangement links TRBV20-1 to TRBJ2-5; D is possibly TRBD2 (6 bases). Germline V gives CDR1 DFQATT, CDR2 SNEGSKA (reference sequence). V gave up 3 bases and J gave up 1 base, with 15 bases separating them. There are 15 residues in the CDR3. The chain's CDR3 is CSASVRRGVQETQYF. CDR3 DNA: TGCAGTGCTAGCGTTCGGCGGGGCGTCCAAGAGACCCAGTACTTC.

This clonotype has more than one count but fewer than ten. CDR3: CASSQGDAGGYTF. For the CDR3, the DNA is TGTGCCAGCAGCCAAGGGGATGCGGGGGGCTACACCTTC. The chain couples TRBV4-2 to TRBJ1-2, with D hard to call. Germline V lookup: CDR1 LGHNA, CDR2 YNFKEQ. V was clipped by 1 base and J by 8 bases, with 11 bases between them. The CDR3 has 13 amino acids.

The chain's CDR3 is CASDTCRGTNQPQHF. CDR3 DNA: TGTGCCAGCGATACTTGCCGGGGGACCAATCAGCCCCAGCATTTT. The V call is TRBV7-4, the J call TRBJ1-5; D is perhaps TRBD1 (5 bases). V lost 8 bases to trimming and J lost 3 bases, with 17 bases between them. The length of the CDR3 is 15 residues. CDR1 and CDR2 (germline): SGHVT, SQSDAQ.

The V gene is TRBV7-9, the J gene TRBJ2-1; possible D gene TRBD1, 5 bases. Trimming removed 3 bases at V and 8 bases at J, with 11 bases between. Germline assignment: CDR1 SEHNR and CDR2 FQNEAQ (reference sequence). The CDR3 sequence is 13 residues long. CDR3 nucleotides: TGTGCCAGCAGCTTGTCTGCAGGGCATGAGCAGTTCTTC. Its translation is CASSLSAGHEQFF. Full variable domain (outside the CDR3, taken from reference TRBV7-9 and TRBJ2-1): DTGVSQNPRHKITKRGQNVTFRCDPISEHNRLYWYRQTLGQGPEFLTYFQNEAQLEKSRLLSDRFSAERPKGSFSTLEIQRTEQGDSAMYLCASSLSAGHEQFFGPGTRLTVL.

This clonotype was counted at least ten times. This rearrangement joins TRBV29-1 to TRBJ2-7; D is ambiguous. With 7 bases removed from V and 2 bases from J, the gap between germline ends came to 12 bases. The germline gives CDR1 SQVTM, CDR2 ANQGSEA. This CDR3 has 12 residues. CDR3 DNA sequence: TGCAGCGCCCGTGAGGTGCCCTACGAGCAGTACTTC. Protein sequence: CSAREVPYEQYF.

This clonotype was observed a few times. This chain connects TRBV5-1 to TRBJ2-1; 10 bases are shared with TRBD2. Germline V gene sequence: CDR1 SGHRS, CDR2 YFSETQ. The CDR3 length is 15 residues. V was pared by 2 bases and J by 8 bases, with 7 bases of the junction left unmatched. CDR3: CASSFASGRVYEQFF. CDR3 DNA sequence: TGCGCCAGCAGCTTCGCTAGCGGGAGAGTCTATGAGCAGTTCTTC.

The chain recombines TRBV20-1 with TRBJ2-1; 9 bases fit TRBD2. The DNA matches TRBJ2-7 better at its end, which makes the J call doubtful. Germline V lookup: CDR1 DFQATT, CDR2 SNEGSKA (reference sequence). This CDR3 has 15 amino acids. The CDR3 DNA is TGCAGTGCCCCCCGGCCTAGCGGGGTATACAATGAGCAGTACTTC. Its translation is CSAPRPSGVYNEQYF.

The V call is TRBV20-1, the J call TRBJ2-5; 14 positions agree with TRBD2. V dropped 3 bases and J dropped 11; count of bases not matched to a gene: 8. Germline CDR1 is DFQATT and CDR2 is SNEGSKA (reference sequence). The CDR3 length is 14 residues. The CDR3 here is CSASGTSGGNEQYF. CDR3 DNA: TGCAGTGCTAGCGGGACTAGCGGGGGCAATGAGCAGTACTTC.

There are a few counts of this clonotype. V gene TRBV7-2 combines with J gene TRBJ2-7, with TRBD1 identical over 7 bases. Trimming cost V 8 bases and J 6 bases; bases outside gene matches: 10. The CDR3 runs to 13 residues. Germline V gene lookup returns CDR1 SGHTA and CDR2 FQGNSA. The CDR3 DNA reads TGTGCCAGCGGATGGCCAGGGGGACGCGAGCAGTACTTC. Residues: CASGWPGGREQYF.

This clonotype has just one count. One base away lies a much larger clone, so this may be a sequencing read error. The genes are TRBV20-1 and TRBJ2-1; 13 nucleotides align to TRBD2. Germline V lookup: CDR1 DFQATT, CDR2 SNEGSKA (reference sequence). After removal of 6 bases from V and 10 bases from J, the junction contained 15 bases not matched to a gene. CDR3 length: 16 amino acids. CDR3: CSATRGTSGTTSEQFF. The DNA of the CDR3 is TGCAGTGCAACGAGGGGGACTAGCGGGACGACCAGCGAGCAGTTCTTC.

For the CDR3, the DNA is TGTGCCATCTCACCGAAAGCGAGCCTAGGGTACAATGAGCAGTTCTTC. Residues: CAISPKASLGYNEQFF. This chain connects TRBV12-3 or TRBV12-4 to TRBJ2-1; D ambiguous. The CDR3 runs 16 residues. Trimming removed 10 bases at V and 4 bases at J, with 23 bases between.

This clonotype was seen only once. This chain joins TRBV7-9 and TRBJ2-5, with 9 nucleotides matching TRBD1. Unmatched junction bases numbered 9, after V lost 5 bases and J lost 2 bases. Germline CDR1 reads SEHNR; CDR2 reads FQNEAQ (reference sequence). This CDR3 is built from 16 residues. CDR3 loop: CASSPPGTGSQETQYF. The CDR3 nucleotides are TGTGCCAGCAGCCCCCCAGGGACAGGGAGTCAAGAGACCCAGTACTTC.

The chain recombines TRBV12-3 or TRBV12-4 with TRBJ1-1; tentative D call: TRBD1 (6 bases). V shed 5 bases and J shed 4 bases, with 14 bases lying between them. The CDR3 loop spans 14 amino acids. The CDR3 DNA follows: TGTGCCAGCAGTGCCGGGACATTCGTCACTGAAGCTTTCTTT. This translates into CASSAGTFVTEAFF.

Worth noting for this clonotype: Just one base apart from a much larger clone, this may be a read error. This chain joins TRBV20-1 and TRBJ1-2; D is unresolved. The CDR3 spans 16 residues. CDR1 is DFQATT and CDR2 is SNEGSKA in the germline V gene (reference sequence). In DNA, the CDR3 is TGCGGTGCTAGAGACACTACCACGGGGTCTAACTATGGCTACACCTTC. Translated: CGARDTTTGSNYGYTF.

Worth noting for this clonotype: This could be a read error, since a much larger clone is one nucleotide away. V usage is TRBV6-1 and J usage is TRBJ2-5; a possible D gene is TRBD1 (5 bases). Germline CDR1 is MNHNS and CDR2 is SASEGT. CDR3 length: 14 residues. CDR3 region: CTSSKQGNQETQYF. The DNA for the CDR3 is TGTACCAGCAGTAAGCAGGGTAACCAAGAGACCCAGTACTTC.

The gene calls are TRBV7-8 and TRBJ2-1; TRBD2 matches at 13 bases. Germline CDR1 SGHVS, CDR2 FQNEAQ. The J segment lost 10 bases and the V segment lost 0 bases, leaving 3 bases of the junction unmatched. This CDR3 spans 15 amino acids. This CDR3 is CASSLAGLAGEEQFF. CDR3 DNA sequence: TGTGCCAGCAGCTTAGCCGGACTAGCGGGAGAAGAGCAGTTCTTC.

The genes are TRBV11-3 and TRBJ1-1, with D perhaps TRBD1 (5 bases). CDR1 is SGHNT and CDR2 is YENEEA in the germline V gene. The length of the CDR3 is 11 residues. Between the trimmed V and J ends, which lost 10 bases and 8 bases, there was a span of 14 bases. CDR3 protein: CATTRGGEAFF. The DNA for the CDR3 is TGTGCCACCACTCGCGGGGGAGAAGCTTTCTTT.

Written as DNA, the CDR3 is TGTGCCAGCAGCCCAGAGAGTTGGGATAATGAAAAACTGTTTTTT. Translated, it gives CASSPESWDNEKLFF. This chain connects TRBV7-9 to TRBJ1-4; D remains unclear. Trimming took 5 bases from V and 4 from J, leaving 14 bases between them. Per germline, CDR1 SEHNR and CDR2 FQNEAQ (reference sequence). This CDR3 has 15 residues.

Only one count was recorded for this clonotype. This chain joins TRBV4-2 and TRBJ1-1; D unclear. CDR1 is LGHNA, CDR2 YNFKEQ, per germline. V was clipped by 2 bases and J by 1 base, with 5 bases between them. CDR3 length: 13 amino acids. CDR3: CASSQPRNTEAFF. The CDR3 DNA reads TGTGCCAGCAGCCAACCGAGGAACACTGAAGCTTTCTTT.